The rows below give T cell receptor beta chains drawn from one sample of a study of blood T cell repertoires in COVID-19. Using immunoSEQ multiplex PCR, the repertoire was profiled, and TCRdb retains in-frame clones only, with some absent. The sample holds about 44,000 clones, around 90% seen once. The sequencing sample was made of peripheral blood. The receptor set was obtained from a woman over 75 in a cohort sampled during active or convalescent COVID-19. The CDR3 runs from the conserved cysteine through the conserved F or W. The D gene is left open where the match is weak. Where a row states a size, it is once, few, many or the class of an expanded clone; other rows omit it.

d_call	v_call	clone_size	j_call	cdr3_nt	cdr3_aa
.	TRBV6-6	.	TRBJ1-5	TGTGCCAGCAGTTACTTAGGGGGTTTGGGCAATCAGCCCCAGCATTTT	CASSYLGGLGNQPQHF
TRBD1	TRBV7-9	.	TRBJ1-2	TGTGCCAGCAGCCAGGGGACAGTCTATGGCTACACCTTC	CASSQGTVYGYTF
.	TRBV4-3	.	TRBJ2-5	TGCGCCAGCAGCCAAGACCAGGGTCTCGGGGAGACCCAGTACTTC	CASSQDQGLGETQYF
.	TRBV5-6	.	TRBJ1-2	TGTGCCAGCAGCTTGGGTTGGGATTTGTGGGGCATCGACACCTTC	CASSLGWDLWGIDTF
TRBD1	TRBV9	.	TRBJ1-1	TGTGCCAGCAGCCCCGAGACAGGGGAGGGAACTGAAGCTTTCTTT	CASSPETGEGTEAFF
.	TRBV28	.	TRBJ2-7	TGTGCCAGCAGAAATACAGGGCGTCGGGAGCAGTACTTC	CASRNTGRREQYF
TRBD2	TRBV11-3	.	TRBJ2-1	TGTGCCAGCAGCTCCCGGGGGGGACGCTCCTACAATGAGCAGTTCTTC	CASSSRGGRSYNEQFF
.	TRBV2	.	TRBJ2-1	TGTGCCAGCAGTGAAGACAGGGTTTCGTCGGGTGAGCAGTTCTTC	CASSEDRVSSGEQFF
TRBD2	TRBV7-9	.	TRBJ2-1	TGTGCCAGCAGCTTAGGAGGGACTAGCGGAGGGGACAATGAGCAGTTCTTC	CASSLGGTSGGDNEQFF
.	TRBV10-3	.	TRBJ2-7	TGTGCCATCAGGCAGGGGATCGGCCCCTACGAGCAGTACTTC	CAIRQGIGPYEQYF
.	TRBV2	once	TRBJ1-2	TGTGCCAGCAGTGACTCTAATTCAAAAGGCTACACCTTC	CASSDSNSKGYTF
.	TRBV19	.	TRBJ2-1	TGTGCCAGTAGTCGGGGGGCGACTTACAATGAGCAGTTCTTC	CASSRGATYNEQFF
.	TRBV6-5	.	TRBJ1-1	TGTGCCAGCAGCGACACCGGGACACGGACTGAAGCTTTCTTT	CASSDTGTRTEAFF
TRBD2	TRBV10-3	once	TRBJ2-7	TGTGCCATCAGACCAACCGGGGGGGAAGAGCAGTACTTC	CAIRPTGGEEQYF
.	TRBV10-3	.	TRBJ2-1	TGTGCCATCAGTGACTCCTCCTCCTACAATGAGCAGTTCTTC	CAISDSSSYNEQFF
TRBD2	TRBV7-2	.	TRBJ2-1	TGTGCCAGCAGCTTAGATCGGGGGGGGCTCGGCAATGAGCAGTTCTTC	CASSLDRGGLGNEQFF
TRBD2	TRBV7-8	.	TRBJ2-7	TGTGCCAGCAGCTCCGGACTAGCGGAAACCTACGAGCAGTACTTC	CASSSGLAETYEQYF
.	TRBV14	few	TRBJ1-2	TGTGCCAGCAGCCAATCTTCGGGGGTTAACTATGGCTACACCTTC	CASSQSSGVNYGYTF
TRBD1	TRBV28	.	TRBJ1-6	TGTGCCGGGACAGGGGGGAATCGGAATTCACCCCTCCACTTT	CAGTGGNRNSPLHF
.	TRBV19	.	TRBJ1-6	TGTGCCAGTATGGGGCAGGGTGGCTCCTATAATTCACCCCTCCACTTT	CASMGQGGSYNSPLHF
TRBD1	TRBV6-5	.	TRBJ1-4	TGTGCCAGCAGAAAGGGACAGGGTGTGGCAAAACTGTTTTTT	CASRKGQGVAKLFF
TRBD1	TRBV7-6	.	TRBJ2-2	TGTGCCGGAACGAGGACAGGGGCGATCGGGGAGCTGTTTTTT	CAGTRTGAIGELFF
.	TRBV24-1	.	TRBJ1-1	TGTGCCACCAGTGAACGGAGGGACACTGAAGCTTTCTTT	CATSERRDTEAFF
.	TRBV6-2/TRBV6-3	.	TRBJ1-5	TGTGCCAGCAGTTACTCTGGCCAGCCCCAGCATTTT	CASSYSGQPQHF
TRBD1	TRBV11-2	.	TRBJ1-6	TGTGCCAGCAGCTTCTCGGGACAGAATTCACCCCTCCACTTT	CASSFSGQNSPLHF
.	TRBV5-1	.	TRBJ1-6	TGCGCCAGCAGCTCAGATACAGGGAAACGCTCACCCCTCCACTTT	CASSSDTGKRSPLHF
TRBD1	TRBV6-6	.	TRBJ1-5	TGTGCCAGCAACCCCGGGACAGTGAATCAGCCCCAGCATTTT	CASNPGTVNQPQHF
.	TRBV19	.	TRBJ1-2	TGTGCCAGTAGTCAGGGCGCGACCTATGGCTACACCTTC	CASSQGATYGYTF
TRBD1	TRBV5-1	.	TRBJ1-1	TGCGCCAGCAGCGACAGGGGAGGTCAAAACACTGAAGCTTTCTTT	CASSDRGGQNTEAFF
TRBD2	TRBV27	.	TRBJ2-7	TGTGCCAGCAGTTCCCATTCTAGCGGGAGTTACGAGCAGTACTTC	CASSSHSSGSYEQYF
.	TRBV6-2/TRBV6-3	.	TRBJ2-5	TGTGCCAGCAGTTACGGCAGGGAAGAGACCCAGTACTTC	CASSYGREETQYF
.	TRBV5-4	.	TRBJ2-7	TGTGCCACCTCAACGAGAAGGCCGGGAGCAACTCACGAGCAGTACTTC	CATSTRRPGATHEQYF
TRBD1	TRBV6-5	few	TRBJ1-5	TGTGCCACTGGTACGGACAGGGCTCAGCCCCAGCATTTT	CATGTDRAQPQHF
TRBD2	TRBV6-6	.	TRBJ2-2	TGTGCCAGCAGCCTCCCGGGACTAGCGACCGGGGAGCTGTTTTTT	CASSLPGLATGELFF
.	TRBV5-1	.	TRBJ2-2	TGCGCCAGCGGACTCACACAGGGTCTGGTCGGGGAGCTGTTTTTT	CASGLTQGLVGELFF
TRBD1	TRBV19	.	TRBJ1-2	TGTGCCAGTAGTCTTTCGCCCGGGACAGGGTATGGCTACACCTTC	CASSLSPGTGYGYTF
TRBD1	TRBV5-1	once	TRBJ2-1	TGCGCCAGCAGCTTAGGGACAGCCAACAATGAGCAGTTCTTC	CASSLGTANNEQFF
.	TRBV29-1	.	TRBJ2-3	TGCAGCGTTGGAAGGGATAGGGCAGGGACAGATACGCAGTATTTT	CSVGRDRAGTDTQYF
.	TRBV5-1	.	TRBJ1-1	TGCGCCAGCAGCTTGGGACAGGTGAACACTGAAGCTTTCTTT	CASSLGQVNTEAFF
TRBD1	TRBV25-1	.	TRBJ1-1	TGTGCCAGCAGTGAATTGGGGACAGGGGTGAACACTGAAGCTTTCTTT	CASSELGTGVNTEAFF
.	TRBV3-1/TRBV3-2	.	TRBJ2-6	TGTGCCAGCAGCCAGGGGGCGGGGGCCAACGTCCTGACTTTC	CASSQGAGANVLTF
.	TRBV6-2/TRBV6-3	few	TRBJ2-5	TGTGCCAGCAGTTTCGCGGACAGACGGAAGATTCAGACCCAGTACTTC	CASSFADRRKIQTQYF
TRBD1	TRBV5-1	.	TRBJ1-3	TGCGCCAGCAGCCCGGGACAGGGTAACTCTGGAAACACCATATATTTT	CASSPGQGNSGNTIYF
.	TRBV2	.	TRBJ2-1	TGTGCCAGCAGTGTACAGTTAGGCTTTGAGCAGTTCTTC	CASSVQLGFEQFF
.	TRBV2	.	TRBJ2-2	TGTGCCAGCAGAGCCTCGGCTAGGCACCCGAACACCGGGGAGCTGTTTTTT	CASRASARHPNTGELFF
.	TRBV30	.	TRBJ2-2	TGTGCCTGGAGTCTACCAGGGGTATCCACCGGGGAGCTGTTTTTT	CAWSLPGVSTGELFF
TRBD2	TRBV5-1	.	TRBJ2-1	TGCGCCAGCAGCCCTGGGAGGGGCCTCTACAATGAGCAGTTCTTC	CASSPGRGLYNEQFF